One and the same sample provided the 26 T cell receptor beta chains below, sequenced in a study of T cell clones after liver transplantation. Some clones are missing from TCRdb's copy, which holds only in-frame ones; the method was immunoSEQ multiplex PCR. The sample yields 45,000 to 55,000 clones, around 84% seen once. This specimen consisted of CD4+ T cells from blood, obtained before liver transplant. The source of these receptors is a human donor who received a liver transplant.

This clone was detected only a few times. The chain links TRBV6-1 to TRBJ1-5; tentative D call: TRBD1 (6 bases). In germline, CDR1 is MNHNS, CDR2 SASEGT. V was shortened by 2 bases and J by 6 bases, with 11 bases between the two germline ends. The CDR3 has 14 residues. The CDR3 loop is CASSELGGPQPQHF. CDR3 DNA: TGTGCCAGCAGTGAACTTGGGGGGCCTCAGCCCCAGCATTTT.

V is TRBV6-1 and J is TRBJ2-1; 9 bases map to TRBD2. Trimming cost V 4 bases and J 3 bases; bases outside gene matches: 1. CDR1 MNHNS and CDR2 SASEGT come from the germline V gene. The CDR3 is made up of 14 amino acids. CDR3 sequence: CASSGREGYNEQFF. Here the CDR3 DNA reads TGTGCCAGCAGTGGGCGGGAGGGCTACAATGAGCAGTTCTTC.

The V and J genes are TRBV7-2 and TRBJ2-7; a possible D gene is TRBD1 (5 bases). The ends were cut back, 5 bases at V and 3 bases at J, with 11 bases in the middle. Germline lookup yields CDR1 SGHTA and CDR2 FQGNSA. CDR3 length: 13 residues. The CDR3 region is CASSQVRVYEQYF. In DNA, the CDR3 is TGTGCCAGCAGCCAGGTCAGGGTCTACGAGCAGTACTTC.

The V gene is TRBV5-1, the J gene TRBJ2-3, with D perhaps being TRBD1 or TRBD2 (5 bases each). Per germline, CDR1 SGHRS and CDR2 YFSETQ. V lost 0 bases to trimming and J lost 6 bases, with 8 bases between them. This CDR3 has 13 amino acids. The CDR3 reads CASSLDGTDTQYF. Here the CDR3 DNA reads TGCGCCAGCAGCTTGGATGGGACCGATACGCAGTATTTT.

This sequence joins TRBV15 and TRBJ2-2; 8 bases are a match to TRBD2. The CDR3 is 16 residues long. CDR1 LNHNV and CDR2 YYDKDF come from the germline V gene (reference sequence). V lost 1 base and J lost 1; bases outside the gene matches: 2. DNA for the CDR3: TGTGCCACCAGCAGAGGAACTAGCGGGAACACCGGGGAGCTGTTTTTT. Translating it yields CATSRGTSGNTGELFF.

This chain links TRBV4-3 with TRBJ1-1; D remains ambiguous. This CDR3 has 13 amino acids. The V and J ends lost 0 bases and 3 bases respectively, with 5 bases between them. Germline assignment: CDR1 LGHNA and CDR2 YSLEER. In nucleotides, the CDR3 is TGCGCCAGCAGCCAAGACAGGTACACTGAAGCTTTCTTT. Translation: CASSQDRYTEAFF.

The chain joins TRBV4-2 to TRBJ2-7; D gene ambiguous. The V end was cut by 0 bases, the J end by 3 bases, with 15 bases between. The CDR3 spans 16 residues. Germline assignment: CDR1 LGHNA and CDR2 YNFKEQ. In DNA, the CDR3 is TGTGCCAGCAGCCAAGATGCTGGCTTGACCATCTACGAGCAGTACTTC. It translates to CASSQDAGLTIYEQYF.

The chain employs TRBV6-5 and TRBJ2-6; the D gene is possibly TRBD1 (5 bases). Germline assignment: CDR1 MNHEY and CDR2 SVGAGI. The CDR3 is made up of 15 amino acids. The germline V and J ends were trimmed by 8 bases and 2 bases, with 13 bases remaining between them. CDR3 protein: CASSTEEAGANVLTF. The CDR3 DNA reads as TGTGCCAGCTCGACAGAAGAGGCTGGGGCCAACGTCCTGACTTTC.

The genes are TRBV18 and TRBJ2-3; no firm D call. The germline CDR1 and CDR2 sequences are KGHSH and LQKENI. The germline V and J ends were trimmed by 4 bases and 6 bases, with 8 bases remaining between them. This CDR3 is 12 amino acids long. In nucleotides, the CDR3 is TGTGCCAGCTCACTTAGGTCTGATACGCAGTATTTT. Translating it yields CASSLRSDTQYF.

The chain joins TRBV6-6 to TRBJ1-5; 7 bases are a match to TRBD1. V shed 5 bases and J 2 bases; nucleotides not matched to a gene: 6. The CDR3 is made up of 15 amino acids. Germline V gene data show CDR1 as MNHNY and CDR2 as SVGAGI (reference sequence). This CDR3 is CASSRQGNGNQPQHF. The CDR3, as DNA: TGTGCCAGCAGTAGACAGGGTAACGGCAATCAGCCCCAGCATTTT.

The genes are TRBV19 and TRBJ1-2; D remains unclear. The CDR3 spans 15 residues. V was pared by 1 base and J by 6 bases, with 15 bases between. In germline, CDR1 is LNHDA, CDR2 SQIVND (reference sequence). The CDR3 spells CASSIAGPPRDGYTF. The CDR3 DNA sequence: TGTGCCAGTAGTATAGCAGGCCCACCACGGGATGGCTACACCTTC.

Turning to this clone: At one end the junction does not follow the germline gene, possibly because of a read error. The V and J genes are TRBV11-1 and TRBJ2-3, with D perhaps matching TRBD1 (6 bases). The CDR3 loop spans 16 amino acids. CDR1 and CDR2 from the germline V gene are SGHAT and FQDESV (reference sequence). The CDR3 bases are TGTGCCAGCAGCCTAGCAGGGGCCAGTGGAAAAGATACGCAGTATTTT. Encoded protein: CASSLAGASGKDTQYF.

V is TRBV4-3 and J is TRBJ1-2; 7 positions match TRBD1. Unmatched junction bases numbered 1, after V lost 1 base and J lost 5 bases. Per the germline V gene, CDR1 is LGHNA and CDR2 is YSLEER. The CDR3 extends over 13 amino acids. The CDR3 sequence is CASSQGQGYGYTF. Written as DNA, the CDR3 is TGCGCCAGCAGCCAAGGACAGGGTTATGGCTACACCTTC.

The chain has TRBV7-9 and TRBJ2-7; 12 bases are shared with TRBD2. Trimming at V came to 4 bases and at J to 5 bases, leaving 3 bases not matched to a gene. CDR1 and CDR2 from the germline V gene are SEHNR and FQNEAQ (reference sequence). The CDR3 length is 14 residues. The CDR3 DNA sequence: TGTGCCAGCAGCTCGACTAGCGGGAGCCACGAGCAGTACTTC. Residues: CASSSTSGSHEQYF. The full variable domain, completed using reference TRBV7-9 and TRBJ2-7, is DTGVSQNPRHKITKRGQNVTFRCDPISEHNRLYWYRQTLGQGPEFLTYFQNEAQLEKSRLLSDRFSAERPKGSFSTLEIQRTEQGDSAMYLCASSSTSGSHEQYFGPGTRLTVT.

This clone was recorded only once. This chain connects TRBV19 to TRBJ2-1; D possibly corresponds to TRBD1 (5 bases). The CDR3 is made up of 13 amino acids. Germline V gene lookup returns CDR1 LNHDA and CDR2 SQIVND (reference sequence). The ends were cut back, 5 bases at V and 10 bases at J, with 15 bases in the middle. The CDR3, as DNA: TGTGCCAGTAGTCACAGAAACGCAGGGGAGCAGTTCTTC. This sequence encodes CASSHRNAGEQFF.

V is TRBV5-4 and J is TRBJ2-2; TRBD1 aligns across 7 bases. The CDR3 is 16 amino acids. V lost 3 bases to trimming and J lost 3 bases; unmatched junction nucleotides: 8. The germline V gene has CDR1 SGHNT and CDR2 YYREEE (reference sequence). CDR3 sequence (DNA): TGTGCCAGCAGCTCGCAAGAGACAGGGCACACCGGGGAGCTGTTTTTT. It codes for CASSSQETGHTGELFF.

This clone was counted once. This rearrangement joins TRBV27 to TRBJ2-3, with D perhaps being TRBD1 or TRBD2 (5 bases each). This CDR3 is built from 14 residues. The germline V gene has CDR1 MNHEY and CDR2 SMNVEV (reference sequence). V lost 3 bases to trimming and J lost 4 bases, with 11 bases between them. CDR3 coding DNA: TGTGCCAGCAGTTTCGCCGGGACCCCAGATACGCAGTATTTT. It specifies CASSFAGTPDTQYF.

CDR3 nucleotide sequence: TGCAGCGTTGAATCCCGCGGGAGGAACTACGAGCAGTACTTC. It codes for CSVESRGRNYEQYF. This chain links TRBV29-1 with TRBJ2-7; 8 nucleotides agree with TRBD2. The J segment lost 3 bases and the V segment lost 2 bases, leaving 6 bases of the junction unmatched. The V gene's germline CDR1 is SQVTM and CDR2 ANQGSEA. The CDR3 length is 14 residues.

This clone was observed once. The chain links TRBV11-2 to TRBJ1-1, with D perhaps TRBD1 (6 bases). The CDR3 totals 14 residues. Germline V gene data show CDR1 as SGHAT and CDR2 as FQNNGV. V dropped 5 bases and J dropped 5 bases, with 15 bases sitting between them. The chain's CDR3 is CASSPGAERTEAFF. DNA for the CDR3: TGTGCCAGCAGCCCGGGGGCGGAGCGGACTGAAGCTTTCTTT.

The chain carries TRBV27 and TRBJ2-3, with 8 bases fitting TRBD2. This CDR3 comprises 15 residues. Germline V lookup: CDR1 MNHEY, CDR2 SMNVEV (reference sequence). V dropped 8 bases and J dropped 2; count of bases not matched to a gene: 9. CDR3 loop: CASGSPGGYTDTQYF. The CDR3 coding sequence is TGTGCCAGCGGAAGCCCGGGAGGGTACACAGATACGCAGTATTTT.

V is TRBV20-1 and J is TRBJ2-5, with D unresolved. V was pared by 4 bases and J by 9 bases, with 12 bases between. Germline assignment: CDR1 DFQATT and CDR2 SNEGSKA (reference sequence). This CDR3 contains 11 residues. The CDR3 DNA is TGCAGTGCTACTCCAGATCGGCCCCAGTACTTC. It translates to CSATPDRPQYF.

The chain's CDR3 is CAIMISGAYTGELFF. CDR3 nucleotides: TGTGCCATCATGATTAGCGGGGCATACACCGGGGAGCTGTTTTTT. The chain uses TRBV10-3 and TRBJ2-2; 8 bases are shared with TRBD2. The junction had 7 bases not matched to a gene; V was cut back by 7 bases and J by 3 bases. CDR3 length: 15 residues. Germline lookup yields CDR1 ENHRY and CDR2 SYGVKD.

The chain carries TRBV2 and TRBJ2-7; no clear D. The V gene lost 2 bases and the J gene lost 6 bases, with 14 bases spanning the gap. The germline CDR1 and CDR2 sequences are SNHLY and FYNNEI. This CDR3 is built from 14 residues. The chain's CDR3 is CASSESSQDAEQYF. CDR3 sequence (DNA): TGTGCCAGCAGTGAATCTTCCCAAGACGCCGAGCAGTACTTC.

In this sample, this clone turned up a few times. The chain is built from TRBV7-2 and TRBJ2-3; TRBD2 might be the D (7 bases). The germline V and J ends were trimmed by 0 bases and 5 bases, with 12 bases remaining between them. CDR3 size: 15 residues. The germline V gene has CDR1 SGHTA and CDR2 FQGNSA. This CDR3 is CASSLAGGPRDTQYF. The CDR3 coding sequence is TGTGCCAGCAGCTTAGCGGGGGGGCCGAGAGATACGCAGTATTTT.

The CDR3 DNA reads as TGTGCCAGCAGCCCGGGACCGACTAGCACAGATACGCAGTATTTT. Its protein is CASSPGPTSTDTQYF. V gene TRBV7-3 combines with J gene TRBJ2-3; either TRBD1 or TRBD2 may supply D (5 bases each). Germline V gene sequence: CDR1 SGHTA, CDR2 FQGTGA. The CDR3 runs 15 residues. The V end was cut by 5 bases, the J end by 0 bases, with 12 bases between.

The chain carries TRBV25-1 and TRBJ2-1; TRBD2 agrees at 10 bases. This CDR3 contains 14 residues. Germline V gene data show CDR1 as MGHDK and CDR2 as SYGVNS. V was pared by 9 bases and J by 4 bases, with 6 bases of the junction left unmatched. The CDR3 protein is CASSGTSAYNEQFF. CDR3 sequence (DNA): TGTGCCAGTTCCGGGACTAGCGCTTACAATGAGCAGTTCTTC.